The rows below give T cell receptor beta chains drawn from one sample of a study of blood T cells in healthy people across ages. TCRdb independently ran MiXCR on the 5' RACE reads; one entry per CDR3 protein. Altogether roughly 1.9 million distinct CDR3 sequences are present, about two fifths being singletons, with the ten largest covering 23%. Sequencing was done on a sample of blood. These receptors came from a human donor in good health. Both conserved end residues are part of each CDR3. The D gene is left open where the match is weak. Expanded clones get a size class; other rows say once, few or many, or leave the size out.

TGTGCCAGCAGCTTAGCGGGCAGAGCTAGCACAGATACGCAGTATTTT | CASSLAGRASTDTQYF | TRBV7-6 | few | 16 | - | TRBJ2-3
TGTGCCAGCAGTTGGGGGGATCAGCCCCAGCATTTT | CASSWGDQPQHF | TRBV12-3/TRBV12-4 | many | 12 | - | TRBJ1-5
TGTGCCAGCAGCAAGGGGACTGCGCCGGAAAGCTCCTATAATTCACCCCTCCACTTT | CASSKGTAPESSYNSPLHF | TRBV7-2 | once | 19 | - | TRBJ1-6
TGTGCCAGCAGCCCTTACAGGTCGGGAAATGAGCAGTTCTTC | CASSPYRSGNEQFF | TRBV12-3/TRBV12-4 | - | 14 | - | TRBJ2-1
TGCAGCGTATTGATTAACACTGAGGCTTTCTTT | CSVLINTEAFF | TRBV29-1 | - | 11 | - | TRBJ1-1
TGCAGCGTTTCCGGGGGAAACACAGATACGCAGTATTTT | CSVSGGNTDTQYF | TRBV29-1 | - | 13 | - | TRBJ2-3
TGCGCCAGCAGCCCTGGCGCGGGGACCCCCTACGAGCAGTACTTC | CASSPGAGTPYEQYF | TRBV5-1 | few | 15 | - | TRBJ2-7
TGTGCCGGCAGCTTAACTAGCGGGGGGGCCTATGCCAATGAGCAGTTCTTC | CAGSLTSGGAYANEQFF | TRBV11-2 | - | 17 | TRBD2 | TRBJ2-1
TGTGCCAGCAGCTTGGCGGGACTAGCGAGTGAGCAGTTCTTC | CASSLAGLASEQFF | TRBV5-4 | - | 14 | TRBD2 | TRBJ2-1
TGTGCCAGCAAGATGCCCAGCTCCTACGAGCAGTACTTC | CASKMPSSYEQYF | TRBV6-2/TRBV6-3 | few | 13 | - | TRBJ2-7
TGTGCCAGCAGCTCATTTAAAGGGATCTCCTACGAGCAGTACTTC | CASSSFKGISYEQYF | TRBV7-9 | - | 15 | - | TRBJ2-7
TGCAGCGTTGCATGGGGATCTGGGGAGCTGTTTTTT | CSVAWGSGELFF | TRBV29-1 | - | 12 | - | TRBJ2-2